This is a list of T cell receptor beta chains from one sample in a study of blood T cell repertoires in COVID-19. This table comes from immunoSEQ multiplex PCR, and its TCRdb copy is limited to in-frame clones, with some not included. The sample consists of 360,000 or so clones, more than 70% of them appearing once. Sample: PBMCs or T cells enriched from blood (not recorded which). The receptors stem from a woman between 25 and 40 years old who had been exposed to COVID-19. Each CDR3 is given with its conserved first and last residue. D genes are given only for firm matches. A clone size is listed for some rows: how often the clone was seen (once, few, many), or a class if it is expanded.

D gene	J gene	clone size	V gene	CDR3 protein	CDR3 DNA
TRBD2	TRBJ2-7	.	TRBV7-9	CASSGAGGTKGEQYF	TGTGCCAGCAGTGGCGCCGGGGGGACTAAGGGCGAGCAGTACTTC
.	TRBJ2-1	.	TRBV6-4	CASSLDSHNEQFF	TGTGCCAGCAGTCTAGACAGTCACAATGAGCAGTTCTTC
.	TRBJ1-3	.	TRBV10-2	CASSGATTGNTIYF	TGCGCCAGCAGTGGGGCGACAACTGGAAACACCATATATTTT
TRBD1	TRBJ1-5	.	TRBV18	CASSNEQGSGQPQHF	TGTGCCAGCTCAAATGAACAGGGGAGCGGACAGCCCCAGCATTTT
.	TRBJ2-3	.	TRBV5-1	CASSLAGHSTDTQYF	TGCGCCAGCAGCTTGGCGGGACACTCCACAGATACGCAGTATTTT
.	TRBJ1-4	.	TRBV28	CASSLYRRTNEKLFF	TGTGCCAGCAGTTTATACAGGCGTACTAATGAAAAACTGTTTTTT
TRBD2	TRBJ2-4	once	TRBV6-5	CASRSGIAKNIQYF	TGTGCCAGCAGAAGCGGGATAGCCAAAAACATTCAGTACTTC
TRBD2	TRBJ2-2	.	TRBV11-2	CASSSRTLGAGVGTGELFF	TGTGCCAGCAGCTCCCGGACCCTGGGCGCGGGAGTTGGGACCGGGGAGCTGTTTTTT
.	TRBJ1-1	.	TRBV28	CASSLSPLPEAFF	TGTGCCAGCAGTTTATCCCCCCTCCCTGAAGCTTTCTTT
TRBD2	TRBJ2-3	.	TRBV28	CASSLLYRSGTHTDTQYF	TGTGCCAGCAGTTTATTATATCGGAGCGGGACGCACACAGATACGCAGTATTTT
TRBD1	TRBJ1-1	.	TRBV12-3/TRBV12-4	CASSPGGTEAFF	TGTGCCAGCAGTCCAGGGGGGACTGAAGCTTTCTTT
.	TRBJ2-1	.	TRBV30	CAWQRYNEQFF	TGTGCCTGGCAGCGGTACAATGAGCAGTTCTTC
TRBD1	TRBJ2-2	.	TRBV5-4	CASSLGDRGWNTGELFF	TGTGCCAGCAGCTTGGGTGACAGGGGTTGGAACACCGGGGAGCTGTTTTTT
.	TRBJ2-3	.	TRBV7-2	CASSPGQAFDTQYF	TGTGCCAGCAGCCCCGGACAAGCGTTTGATACGCAGTATTTT
TRBD1	TRBJ1-2	.	TRBV6-5	CASSYSRVTGDYGYTF	TGTGCCAGCAGTTACTCGAGGGTTACAGGGGACTATGGCTACACCTTC
TRBD2	TRBJ2-1	few	TRBV11-3	CASSQLAADNEQFF	TGTGCCAGCAGTCAACTAGCGGCAGACAATGAGCAGTTCTTC
TRBD2	TRBJ2-1	.	TRBV3-1/TRBV3-2	CASSPTLTSGSVEEDEQFF	TGTGCCAGCAGCCCGACCCTTACTAGCGGGAGCGTCGAAGAAGACGAGCAGTTCTTC
.	TRBJ1-1	.	TRBV28	CASSFPGAARGAFF	TGTGCCAGCAGTTTCCCCGGGGCAGCGCGGGGGGCTTTCTTT
TRBD1	TRBJ1-4	.	TRBV12-3/TRBV12-4	CASSYGQGQKLFF	TGTGCCAGCAGTTACGGACAGGGCCAGAAACTGTTTTTT
.	TRBJ2-4	.	TRBV28	CASSSPVPAKNIQYF	TGTGCCAGCAGTTCTCCGGTGCCAGCCAAAAACATTCAGTACTTC
TRBD1	TRBJ1-5	few	TRBV24-1	CATSDSTGTGGNQPQHF	TGTGCCACCAGTGACTCTACCGGGACAGGGGGCAATCAGCCCCAGCATTTT
.	TRBJ2-3	.	TRBV29-1	CSAPARGSTDTQYF	TGCAGCGCCCCCGCCAGGGGATCCACAGATACGCAGTATTTT
TRBD2	TRBJ2-1	once	TRBV30	CAVNQGSSGRRRSEQFF	TGTGCCGTTAACCAAGGATCCAGCGGGAGGCGTAGGAGTGAGCAGTTCTTC
TRBD1	TRBJ1-2	.	TRBV9	CASRRDGTGNYGYTF	TGTGCCAGTCGTCGAGACGGGACAGGGAACTATGGCTACACCTTC
.	TRBJ1-2	.	TRBV5-1	CASSVEGVDGYTF	TGCGCCAGCAGTGTTGAGGGAGTAGATGGCTACACCTTC
.	TRBJ1-4	few	TRBV27	CASAAFIGVNEKLFF	TGTGCCAGTGCGGCTTTTATAGGGGTTAATGAAAAACTGTTTTTT
.	TRBJ1-6	.	TRBV25-1	CASSESGSPYNSPLHF	TGTGCCAGCAGTGAGTCGGGTAGCCCCTATAATTCACCCCTCCACTTT
TRBD1	TRBJ2-3	once	TRBV29-1	CSVDRGFTDTQYF	TGCAGCGTGGACAGGGGGTTTACAGATACGCAGTATTTT
.	TRBJ1-2	.	TRBV6-1	CASSDRGETANYGYTF	TGTGCCAGCAGTGACAGGGGCGAAACAGCTAACTATGGCTACACCTTC
TRBD1	TRBJ2-7	.	TRBV7-8	CASSLGQLYEQYF	TGTGCCAGCAGCTTGGGACAGCTCTACGAGCAGTACTTC
TRBD1	TRBJ2-5	.	TRBV7-2	CASSVQGAGETQYF	TGTGCCAGCAGCGTACAGGGGGCCGGGGAGACCCAGTACTTC
.	TRBJ1-4	.	TRBV29-1	CSVEEGQGKKLFF	TGCAGCGTTGAGGAAGGTCAGGGGAAAAAACTGTTTTTT
TRBD1	TRBJ2-7	.	TRBV28	CASNPLGGTGPSGEQYF	TGTGCCAGCAACCCCCTGGGGGGGACAGGGCCCTCGGGCGAGCAGTACTTC
.	TRBJ1-2	few	TRBV5-8	CASSLVGRSPSPGGYTF	TGTGCCAGCAGCTTGGTAGGGAGGAGCCCTAGCCCGGGGGGCTACACCTTC
TRBD1	TRBJ2-7	.	TRBV27	CASNRRTGTGVYEQYF	TGTGCCAGCAATCGAAGAACCGGGACAGGGGTCTACGAGCAGTACTTC
.	TRBJ2-7	.	TRBV10-3	CAISEEREYEQYF	TGTGCCATCAGTGAGGAGAGGGAGTACGAGCAGTACTTC
TRBD2	TRBJ2-1	.	TRBV5-1	CASSLTSGAYNEQFF	TGCGCCAGCAGCCTAACTAGCGGGGCTTACAATGAGCAGTTCTTC
.	TRBJ1-4	.	TRBV30	CAWSPGQWEKLFF	TGTGCCTGGTCCCCGGGACAATGGGAAAAACTGTTTTTT
.	TRBJ1-3	.	TRBV7-9	CASTPGGRGQSSGNTIYF	TGTGCCAGCACCCCCGGGGGTAGAGGGCAGAGCTCTGGAAACACCATATATTTT
TRBD1	TRBJ1-2	once	TRBV9	CASSVEQGDYGYTF	TGTGCCAGCAGCGTAGAGCAGGGGGACTATGGCTACACCTTC
.	TRBJ1-5	.	TRBV28	CASSLARGGDGNQPQHF	TGTGCCAGCAGTTTGGCACGGGGGGGCGACGGCAATCAGCCCCAGCATTTT
TRBD1	TRBJ1-6	.	TRBV27	CASTQDRVNSPLHF	TGTGCCAGCACACAGGACAGGGTAAATTCACCCCTCCACTTT
TRBD2	TRBJ2-1	.	TRBV29-1	CSVVGRGRPYNEQFF	TGCAGCGTTGTCGGGCGCGGGAGGCCCTACAATGAGCAGTTCTTC
.	TRBJ1-4	once	TRBV19	CASSYGGTTNEKLFF	TGTGCCAGTTCTTATGGGGGGACAACTAATGAAAAACTGTTTTTT
TRBD1	TRBJ1-5	once	TRBV10-2	CASRDRGEPQHF	TGCGCCAGCAGGGACAGGGGAGAGCCCCAGCATTTT
.	TRBJ2-5	.	TRBV27	CASSLVWGRETQYF	TGTGCCAGCAGTTTAGTATGGGGGCGAGAGACCCAGTACTTC
TRBD1	TRBJ1-6	.	TRBV5-1	CASSPGQGTNSPLHF	TGCGCCAGCAGCCCGGGACAGGGGACTAATTCACCCCTCCACTTT
.	TRBJ2-7	.	TRBV7-8	CASSLRAYEQYF	TGTGCCAGCAGCTTACGAGCCTACGAGCAGTACTTC
TRBD1	TRBJ1-2	.	TRBV10-2	CASAGGQGRYGYTF	TGCGCCAGTGCGGGGGGACAGGGGCGGTATGGCTACACCTTC
TRBD1	TRBJ2-5	.	TRBV29-1	CSAGQVNQETQYF	TGCAGCGCGGGACAGGTGAACCAAGAGACCCAGTACTTC
.	TRBJ2-2	.	TRBV7-9	CASSLNSILNTGELFF	TGTGCCAGCAGCTTAAACTCGATCCTGAACACCGGGGAGCTGTTTTTT
.	TRBJ1-6	.	TRBV28	CASSLSGSPLHF	TGTGCCAGCAGTTTGAGCGGCTCACCCCTCCACTTT
TRBD1	TRBJ1-5	.	TRBV20-1	CSASGQGLNQPQHF	TGCAGTGCTAGTGGACAGGGCTTAAATCAGCCCCAGCATTTT
TRBD1	TRBJ1-4	.	TRBV3-1/TRBV3-2	CASSPTLQGSDEKLFF	TGTGCCAGCAGTCCTACTCTACAGGGGAGCGATGAAAAACTGTTTTTT
.	TRBJ1-5	once	TRBV7-3	CASHSGSNQPQHF	TGTGCCAGCCACTCGGGGTCCAATCAGCCCCAGCATTTT